The sample holds many counts of the clone carrying this T cell receptor beta chain. What it recognizes is unknown. This record belongs to a study of T-cell memory formation after mild COVID-19. Overall study context: The TCR clusters were mostly specific to one donor.

The germline V and J ends were trimmed by 1 base and 2 bases, with 14 bases remaining between them. The CDR3 has 16 residues. CDR1 and CDR2 from the germline V gene are SGHTA and FQGNSA. UMIs and sample barcodes were carried by the TCR alpha and TCR beta cDNA libraries that 5'RACE produced using constant-segment primers. MiXCR, applied by TCRdb to the 5' RACE reads, yields one record per CDR3 protein. This table holds around 340,000 distinct CDR3 sequences, approximately 15% found once. Study results and caveats: CD4+ clones that contracted lay mainly in CM and EM; CD8+ ones lay in EMRA.

The source material was PBMCs or a T cell subset sorted from them (not recorded which). The clonotype comes from a man between 18 and 35 years old who had mild COVID-19 (a few samples of this study predate the infection). Cell type and time point are not known. The V call is TRBV7-2, the J call TRBJ2-5; possible D gene TRBD2, 5 bases. CDR3 protein: CASSLGISRDQETQYF. As DNA, the CDR3 is TGTGCCAGCAGCTTAGGAATAAGTCGGGATCAAGAGACCCAGTACTTC.